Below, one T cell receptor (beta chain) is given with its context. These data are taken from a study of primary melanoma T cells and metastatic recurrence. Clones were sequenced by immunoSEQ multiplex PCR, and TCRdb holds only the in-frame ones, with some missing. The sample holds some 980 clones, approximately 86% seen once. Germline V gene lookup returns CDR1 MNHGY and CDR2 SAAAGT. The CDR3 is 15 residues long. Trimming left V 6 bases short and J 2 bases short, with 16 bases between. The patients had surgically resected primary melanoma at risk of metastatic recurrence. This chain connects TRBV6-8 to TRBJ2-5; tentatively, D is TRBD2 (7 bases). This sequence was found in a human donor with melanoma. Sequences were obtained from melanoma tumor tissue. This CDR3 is CASRAAGATQETQYF. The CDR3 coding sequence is TGTGCCAGCAGAGCCGCGGGGGCGACACAAGAGACCCAGTACTTC.